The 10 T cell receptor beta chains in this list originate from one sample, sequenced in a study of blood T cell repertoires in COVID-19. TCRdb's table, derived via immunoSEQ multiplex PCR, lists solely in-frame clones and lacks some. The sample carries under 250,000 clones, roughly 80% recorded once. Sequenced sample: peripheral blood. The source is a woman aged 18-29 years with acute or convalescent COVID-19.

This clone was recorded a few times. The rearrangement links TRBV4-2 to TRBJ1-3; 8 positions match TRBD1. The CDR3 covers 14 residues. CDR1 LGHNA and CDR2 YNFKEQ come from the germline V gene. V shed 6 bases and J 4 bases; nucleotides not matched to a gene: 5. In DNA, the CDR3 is TGTGCCAGCAGAGGACAGGGCTACGGAAACACCATATATTTT. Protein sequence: CASRGQGYGNTIYF.

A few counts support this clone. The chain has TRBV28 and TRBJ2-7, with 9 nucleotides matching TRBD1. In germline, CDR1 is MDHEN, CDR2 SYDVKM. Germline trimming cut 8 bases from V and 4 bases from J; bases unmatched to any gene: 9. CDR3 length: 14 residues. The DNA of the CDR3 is TGTGCCAGCCTAACGCCGGGACAGGGTTACGAGCAGTACTTC. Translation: CASLTPGQGYEQYF.

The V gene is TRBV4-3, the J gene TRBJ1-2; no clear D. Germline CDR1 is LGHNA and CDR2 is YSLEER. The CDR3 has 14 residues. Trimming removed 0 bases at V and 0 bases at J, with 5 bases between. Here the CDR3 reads CASSQDFTNYGYTF. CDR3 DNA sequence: TGCGCCAGCAGCCAAGATTTCACTAACTATGGCTACACCTTC.

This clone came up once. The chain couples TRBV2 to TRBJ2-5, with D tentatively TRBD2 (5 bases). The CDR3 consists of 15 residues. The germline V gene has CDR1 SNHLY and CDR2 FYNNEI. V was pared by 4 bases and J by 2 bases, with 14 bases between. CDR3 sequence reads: CASSADWTGQETQYF. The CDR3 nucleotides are TGTGCCAGCAGTGCGGACTGGACGGGACAAGAGACCCAGTACTTC. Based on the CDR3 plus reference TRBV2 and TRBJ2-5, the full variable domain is EPEVTQTPSHQVTQMGQEVILRCVPISNHLYFYWYRQILGQKVEFLVSFYNNEISEKSEIFDDQFSVERPDGSNFTLKIRSTKLEDSAMYFCASSADWTGQETQYFGPGTRLLVL.

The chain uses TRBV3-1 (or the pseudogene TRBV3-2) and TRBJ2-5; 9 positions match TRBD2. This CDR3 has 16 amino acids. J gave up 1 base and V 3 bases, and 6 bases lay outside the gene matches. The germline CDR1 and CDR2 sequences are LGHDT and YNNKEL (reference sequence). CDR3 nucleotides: TGTGCCAGCAGCCATCTTTCTAGCGGGACCCAAGAGACCCAGTACTTC. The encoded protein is CASSHLSSGTQETQYF.

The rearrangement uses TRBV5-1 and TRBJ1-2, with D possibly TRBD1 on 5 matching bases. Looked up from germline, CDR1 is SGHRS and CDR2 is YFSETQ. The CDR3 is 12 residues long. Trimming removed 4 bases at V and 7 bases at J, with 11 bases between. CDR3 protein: CASSTQGTGYTF. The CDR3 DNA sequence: TGCGCCAGCAGCACCCAGGGAACTGGCTACACCTTC.

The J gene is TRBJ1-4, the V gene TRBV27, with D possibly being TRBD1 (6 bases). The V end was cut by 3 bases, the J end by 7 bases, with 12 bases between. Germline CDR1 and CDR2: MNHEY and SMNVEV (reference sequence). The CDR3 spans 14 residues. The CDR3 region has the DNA TGTGCCAGCAGTTTGACAGGTTACAGTGAAAAACTGTTTTTT. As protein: CASSLTGYSEKLFF.

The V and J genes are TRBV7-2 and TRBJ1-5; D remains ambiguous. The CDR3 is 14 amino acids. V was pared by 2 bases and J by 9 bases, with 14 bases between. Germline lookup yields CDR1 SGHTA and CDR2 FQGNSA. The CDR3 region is CASSLWEVERPQHF. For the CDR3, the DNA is TGTGCCAGCAGCTTATGGGAGGTTGAACGGCCCCAGCATTTT.

The CDR3 loop reads CASSQDIIGPKGEKLFF. CDR3 bases: TGCGCCAGCAGCCAAGATATAATCGGCCCCAAGGGGGAAAAACTGTTTTTT. The chain has TRBV4-3 and TRBJ1-4, with D perhaps TRBD1 (5 bases). From germline, CDR1 is LGHNA and CDR2 YSLEER. The CDR3 is 17 amino acids. Trimming removed 0 bases from V and 8 bases from J, with 19 bases in between.

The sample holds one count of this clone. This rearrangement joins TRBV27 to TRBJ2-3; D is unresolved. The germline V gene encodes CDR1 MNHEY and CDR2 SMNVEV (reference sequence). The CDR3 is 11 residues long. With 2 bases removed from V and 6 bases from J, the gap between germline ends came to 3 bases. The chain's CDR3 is CASSLADTQYF. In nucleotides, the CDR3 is TGTGCCAGCAGTTTAGCGGATACGCAGTATTTT.